These T cell receptor beta chains were read from a single sample in a study of cytomegalovirus exposure and HLA in healthy donors. The table came from immunoSEQ multiplex PCR; TCRdb's copy has only in-frame clones and leaves some out. The listing contains 31,000 or so clones. The sample comprised PBMCs. Every receptor here comes from a female donor in good health and CMV-seronegative. The conserved cysteine and the conserved F or W are not part of the CDR3 here.

TRBV18	TRBJ1-6	ASSLRTGGYYNSPLH
TRBV5-4	TRBJ1-1	ASSMDRDLTF
TRBV28	TRBJ1-5	ASTRPGESPNQPQH
TRBV20-1	TRBJ2-3	SARPGDTQY
TRBV19	TRBJ2-4	ASSIADSKNIQY
TRBV2	TRBJ2-7	ASRSGGGVIHEQY
TRBV6-5	TRBJ1-6	ASSYQGAPLNSPLH
TRBV28	TRBJ1-2	ASSASGQGYGYT
TRBV6-5	TRBJ2-7	ASSPGLAAAYEQY
TRBV4-2	TRBJ2-7	ASSQGGGSYEQY
TRBV30	TRBJ1-6	AWGQLGGSRNSPLH
TRBV5-8	TRBJ2-2	ASSSTGLASGELF